The sequence of this T cell receptor beta chain was determined in a study of blood T cell repertoires in COVID-19. This CDR3 has 14 amino acids. The germline gives CDR1 SQVTM, CDR2 ANQGSEA. J was trimmed by 1 base and V by 7 bases; bases with no gene match: 9. Libraries were prepared by immunoSEQ multiplex PCR; TCRdb keeps only in-frame clonotypes and omits some of them. This sample has about 180,000 clones; 75% to 90% occur once, and the top ten carry roughly 7.5%. Sequencing input: peripheral blood. The sequence derives from a woman between 70 and 85 years old with COVID-19, enrolled during active disease. The V call is TRBV29-1, the J call TRBJ1-1; TRBD1 matches at 7 bases. The CDR3 DNA reads TGCAGCGCCAAAGGGGGACAGCCGAACACTGAAGCTTTCTTT. Residues: CSAKGGQPNTEAFF.